The sequence of this T cell receptor beta chain was determined in a study of T-cell reconstitution after alpha-beta-depleted transplantation in children (dated by TCRdb to 2015 to 2016). Regarding the study in general: Using TCR repertoire profiling, the study quantitatively followed how T-cell immune reconstitution unfolded in children after TCRalphabeta/CD19-depleted allogeneic hematopoietic cell transplantation. Beyond this particular receptor, the publication reports: Over subsequent months, a decline in hyperexpanded clone frequencies was noted, and after one year, T-cell counts and TCRbeta diversity were mostly ascribed to newly produced T cells. About two months after transplant, the apparently early recovery of alphabetaT-cell counts reportedly depended on just several hundred clones that had expanded rapidly and came from non-depleted graft cells. In some patients, high TCRbeta diversity at day 60 was attributed to recipient T cells and intrathymic progenitors that had survived conditioning.

The sample's treatment or condition label is to be understood as: allogeneic hematopoietic cell transplantation with graft depleted of TCRalphabeta T cells and CD19 B cells. The transplant recipients were children given TCRalphabeta/CD19-depleted allogeneic hematopoietic cell grafts. The method was PCR. Instrument used: Illumina HiSeq 2500. To normalize quantification of the TCRbeta repertoire, the TCR libraries were built with molecular barcoding that relied on unique molecular identifiers. TCRdb's own reprocessing of the public reads used fastp at Q25 and MiXCR and kept productive beta chains. Identical CDR3 protein sequences are pooled into one entry, listed with their most common genes and DNA. The sample records approximately 500,000 distinct CDR3 sequences, more than 9% of which are singletons. The ten largest clones take up about 2% of the sample. This clonotype was recorded at least ten times. Its antigen is not yet known. It has no much larger one-base neighbor in the sample; base qualities were not kept.

The CDR3 covers 13 residues, taking in both the cysteine and the phenylalanine. Only the CDR3 DNA is retained, 39 bases long and in frame from the first base. V drops 2 bases and J drops 3 bases, leaving 8 bases in between. CDR1 SEHNR and CDR2 FQNEAQ are derived from the germline V gene (reference sequence). The source is a child aged 2 to 9 with inherited bone marrow failure, due to receive a stem cell transplant. The chain uses TRBV7-9 and TRBJ2-7, with the D segment identity uncertain. The input for sequencing was PBMCs, taken before TCRalphabeta/CD19-depleted stem cell transplant. The CDR3 sequence is CASSLWLDYEQYF. The nucleotide sequence reads TGTGCCAGCAGCTTATGGCTAGACTACGAGCAGTACTTC.